This entry features one T cell receptor beta chain sequence. The sample holds other DNA sequences that translate to the same CDR3. The data were obtained in a study of control samples from healthy donors and cancer patients. Sequencing used immunoSEQ multiplex PCR; TCRdb keeps in-frame clones, though not all of them. Here the sample spans approximately 100,000 clones, about four fifths being singletons. This receptor was identified in a man in his sixties in good health. Sequencing input: blood.

The DNA for the CDR3 is TGTGCCACCAGCAAGGGTGCCGGGACAGGGGATGGCTACACCTTC. Translation gives CATSKGAGTGDGYTF. The chain links TRBV15 to TRBJ1-2; TRBD1 matches at 10 bases. J was trimmed by 6 bases and V by 4 bases; bases with no gene match: 8. CDR1 is LNHNV, CDR2 YYDKDF, per germline (reference sequence). CDR3 length: 15 amino acids.